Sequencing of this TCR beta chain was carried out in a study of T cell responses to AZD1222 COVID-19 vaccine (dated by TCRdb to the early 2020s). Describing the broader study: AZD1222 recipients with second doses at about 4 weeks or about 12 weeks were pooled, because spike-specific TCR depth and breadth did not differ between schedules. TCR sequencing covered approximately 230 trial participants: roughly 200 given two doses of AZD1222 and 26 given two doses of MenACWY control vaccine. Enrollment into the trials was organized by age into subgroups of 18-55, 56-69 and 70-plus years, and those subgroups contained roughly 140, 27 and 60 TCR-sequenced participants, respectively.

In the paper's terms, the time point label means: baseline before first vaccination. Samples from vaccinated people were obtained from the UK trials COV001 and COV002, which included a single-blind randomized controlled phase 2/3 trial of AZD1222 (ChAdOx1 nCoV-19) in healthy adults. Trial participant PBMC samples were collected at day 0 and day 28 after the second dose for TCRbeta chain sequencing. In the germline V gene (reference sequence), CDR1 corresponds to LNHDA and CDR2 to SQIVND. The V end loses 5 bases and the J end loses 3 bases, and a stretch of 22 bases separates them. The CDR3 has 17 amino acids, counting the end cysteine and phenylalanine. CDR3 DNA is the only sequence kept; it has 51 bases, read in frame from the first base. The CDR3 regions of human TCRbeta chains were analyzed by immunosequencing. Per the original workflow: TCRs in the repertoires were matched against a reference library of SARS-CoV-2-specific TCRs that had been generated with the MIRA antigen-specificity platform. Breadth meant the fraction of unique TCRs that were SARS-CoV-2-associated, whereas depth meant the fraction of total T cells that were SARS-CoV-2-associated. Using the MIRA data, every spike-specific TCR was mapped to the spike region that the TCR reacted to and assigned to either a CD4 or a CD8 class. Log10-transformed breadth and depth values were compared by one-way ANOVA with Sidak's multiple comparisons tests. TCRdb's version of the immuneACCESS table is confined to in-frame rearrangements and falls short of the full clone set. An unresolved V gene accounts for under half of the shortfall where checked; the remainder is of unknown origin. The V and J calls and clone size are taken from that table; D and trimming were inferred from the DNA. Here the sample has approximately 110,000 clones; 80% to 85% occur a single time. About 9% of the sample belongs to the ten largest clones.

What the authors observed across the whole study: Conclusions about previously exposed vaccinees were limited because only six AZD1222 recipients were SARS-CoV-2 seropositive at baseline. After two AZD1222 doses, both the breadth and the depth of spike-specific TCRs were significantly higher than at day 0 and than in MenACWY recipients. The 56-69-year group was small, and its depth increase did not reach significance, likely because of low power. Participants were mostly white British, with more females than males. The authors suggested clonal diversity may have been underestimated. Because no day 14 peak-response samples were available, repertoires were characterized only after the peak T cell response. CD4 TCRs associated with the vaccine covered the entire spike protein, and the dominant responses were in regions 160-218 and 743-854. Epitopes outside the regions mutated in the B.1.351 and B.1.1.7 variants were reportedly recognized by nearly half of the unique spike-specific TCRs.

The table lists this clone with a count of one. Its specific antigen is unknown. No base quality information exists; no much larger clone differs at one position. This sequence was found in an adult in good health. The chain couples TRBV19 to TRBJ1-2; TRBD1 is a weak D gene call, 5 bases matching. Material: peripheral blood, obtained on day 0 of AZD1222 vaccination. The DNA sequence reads TGTGCCAGTAGTGCCTCAAGAGGGGCAGTTGCTGACTATGGCTACACCTTC. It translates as CASSASRGAVADYGYTF.